In its sample, the clone carrying this T cell receptor beta chain was seen once. Additional DNA sequences in this sample encode the identical CDR3. The sample is drawn from a study of shared clonotypes between healthy human individuals. The junction had 2 bases not matched to a gene; V was cut back by 5 bases and J by 1 base. This CDR3 has 14 residues. Per germline, CDR1 MNHEY and CDR2 SVGAGI. Clones were sequenced by immunoSEQ multiplex PCR, and TCRdb holds only the in-frame ones, with some missing. There are 2 million to 3 million clones in the sample; 93% occur only once, and about 0.38% lies in the top ten.

The chain carries TRBV6-5 and TRBJ1-5; 7 nucleotides align to TRBD1. What was sequenced was naive CD4+ T cells from PBMCs. As for subset: CD45RA+ positively selected. The clonotype originates from a man aged 18 to 30 in good health. Some clones in this sample may be carry-over from other donors' samples. The CDR3 reads CASSRGGSNQPQHF. The DNA of the CDR3 is TGTGCCAGCAGTCGAGGGGGCAGCAATCAGCCCCAGCATTTT.